The TCR beta chain under discussion was sequenced for a study of monozygotic twins with inflammatory bowel disease. Germline assignment: CDR1 MNHEY and CDR2 SVGAGI. This CDR3 is built from 15 residues. TCRdb re-called the 5' RACE reads; one entry per CDR3 protein, DNA not given. The data show around 400,000 distinct CDR3 sequences, and the top ten clones hold around 2.5%. This sequence was found in a human donor with ulcerative colitis or Crohn's disease, or a healthy co-twin of an affected twin (not recorded which). The sequenced material came from blood. The V and J genes are TRBV6-5 and TRBJ2-3. CDR3 in amino acids: CASSYSGSLTDTQYF.